Here is one T cell receptor beta chain with its context. CDR1 MNHEY and CDR2 SMNVEV come from the germline V gene (reference sequence). V lost 5 bases and J lost 2, with 15 bases in between. CDR3 length equals 16 residues. This sample is part of a study of T cell repertoires in cytomegalovirus infection. About the research overall: CMV infection together with matching HLA type was indicated by public TCR beta signatures.

TCRdb re-called the reads with MiXCR, one entry per CDR3 protein. The repertoire includes nearly 450,000 distinct CDR3 sequences, roughly 31% of them detected once, and about 13% sits in the top ten. The sequence was obtained from a human donor in good health (CMV status not recorded). Some clones in this sample may be carry-over from other donors' samples. What was sequenced was PBMCs. This rearrangement joins TRBV27 to TRBJ2-2; the D gene is possibly TRBD1 (5 bases). CDR3 protein: CASSGLRQSNTGELFF. In nucleotides, the CDR3 is TGTGCCAGCAGTGGTTTGAGACAGAGCAACACCGGGGAGCTGTTTTTT.